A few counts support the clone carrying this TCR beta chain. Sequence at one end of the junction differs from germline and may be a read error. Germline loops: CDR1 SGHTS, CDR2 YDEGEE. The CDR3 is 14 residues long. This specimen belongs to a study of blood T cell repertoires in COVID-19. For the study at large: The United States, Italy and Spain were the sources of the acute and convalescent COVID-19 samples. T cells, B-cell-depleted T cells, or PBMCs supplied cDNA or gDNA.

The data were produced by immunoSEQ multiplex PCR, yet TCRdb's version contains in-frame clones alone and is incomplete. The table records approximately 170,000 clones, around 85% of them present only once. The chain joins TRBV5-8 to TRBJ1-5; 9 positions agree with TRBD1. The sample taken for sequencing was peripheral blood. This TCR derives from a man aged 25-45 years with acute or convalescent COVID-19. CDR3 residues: CASSAGQGNQPQHF. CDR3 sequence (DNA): TGTGCCAGCAGCGCGGGACAGGGCAACCAGCCCCAGCATTTT.